This T cell receptor (beta chain) was sequenced during a study of T cell responses to AZD1222 COVID-19 vaccine. Per the germline V gene, CDR1 is MNHNS and CDR2 is SASEGT. This CDR3 has 11 amino acids. V lost 2 bases and J 11 bases, leaving 9 bases between the germline ends. Profiling relied on immunoSEQ multiplex PCR, and the TCRdb table lists in-frame clones only, not all of them. Of around 100,000 clones listed, 88% are singletons. The receptor was isolated from an adult in good health. The chain uses TRBV6-1 and TRBJ1-1; D gene uncertain. The sequencing used peripheral blood, collected on day 0 of AZD1222 vaccination. The CDR3 nucleotides are TGTGCCAGCAGTGAAATATCCTGGGCTTTCTTT. Its protein is CASSEISWAFF.